Below, 2 T cell receptor beta chains from the same sample are listed, as sequenced in a study of T cell repertoires in cytomegalovirus infection. Their antigens are not known. TCRdb analysed the reads with MiXCR anew, one entry per CDR3 protein. The table has 300,000 to 400,000 distinct CDR3 sequences, 25% to 35% seen once. The sample in question was cultured PBMCs, obtained from culture after CMV antigen stimulation. These receptors all stem from a human donor in good health (CMV status not recorded). Some clones in this sample may be carry-over from other donors' samples.

The chain joins TRBV10-3 to TRBJ2-7; the match to TRBD2 covers 8 bases. J was trimmed by 5 bases and V by 5 bases; bases with no gene match: 14. The CDR3 covers 16 residues. CDR1 and CDR2 from the germline V gene are ENHRY and SYGVKD. CDR3 sequence: CAISSGLGVGSHEQYF. The CDR3 nucleotides are TGTGCCATCAGTTCGGGACTAGGTGTGGGTAGCCACGAGCAGTACTTC.

This clonotype was counted a few times. J is TRBJ2-1 and V is TRBV5-6; perhaps D is TRBD1 or TRBD2 (5 bases each). V shed 0 bases and J shed 8 bases, with 9 bases lying between them. The CDR3 contains 13 residues. Germline CDR1 is SGHDT and CDR2 is YYEEEE. This CDR3 reads CASSLGMGDEQFF. The CDR3 DNA reads as TGTGCCAGCAGCTTGGGGATGGGGGATGAGCAGTTCTTC.